Presented here are 30 T cell receptor beta chains from one specimen sequenced in a study of cytomegalovirus exposure and HLA in healthy donors listed by TCRdb under 2017. Preparation of the library involved the immunoSEQ multiplex PCR assay. TCRdb stores this immuneACCESS table with in-frame sequences only. Part of the clones is absent; in the studies checked, under half of the shortfall reflects unresolved V genes, and no reason is known for the rest. This sample is represented by some 60,000 clones; roughly 96% of them were singletons. Roughly 0.98% of the sample rests with the top ten. The sample comprised PBMCs. Receptor source: a man between 18 and 35 years old in good health and CMV-seronegative.

This chain links TRBV5-5 with TRBJ1-2; 9 bases map to TRBD1. The CDR3 covers 15 residues. Trimming at V came to 0 bases and at J to 3 bases, leaving 3 bases not matched to a gene. The germline V gene has CDR1 SGHKS and CDR2 YYEKEE (reference sequence). The CDR3 reads CASSLGQGVDYGYTF. The CDR3 DNA follows: TGTGCCAGCAGCTTGGGACAGGGGGTAGACTATGGCTACACCTTC.

This chain joins TRBV18 and TRBJ2-5; maybe TRBD1 (6 bases). V lost 2 bases to trimming and J lost 2 bases, with 12 bases between them. This CDR3 comprises 15 residues. Germline assignment: CDR1 KGHSH and CDR2 LQKENI. The CDR3 here is CASSPGGVGQETQYF. The CDR3, as DNA: TGTGCCAGCTCACCAGGGGGCGTTGGTCAAGAGACCCAGTACTTC.

J is TRBJ1-1 and V is TRBV27; D call uncertain. V was cut by 1 base and J by 1 base, with 10 bases left in between. Germline CDR1 and CDR2: MNHEY and SMNVEV (reference sequence). This CDR3 region has 15 residues. CDR3 protein: CASSLLYRQNTEAFF. The CDR3 region has the DNA TGTGCCAGCAGTTTATTGTACAGACAGAACACTGAAGCTTTCTTT.

The rearrangement uses TRBV11-3 and TRBJ2-5; 7 positions match TRBD1. The CDR3 has 13 amino acids. CDR1 and CDR2 from the germline V gene are SGHNT and YENEEA. The V gene end was trimmed by 5 bases and the J gene end by 3 bases; junction bases not matched to a gene: 3. The CDR3 spells CASSQGTEETQYF. In DNA form, the CDR3 reads TGTGCCAGCAGCCAAGGGACAGAAGAGACCCAGTACTTC.

CDR3 region: CASSLAGLVDTQYF. CDR3 in DNA: TGCGCCAGCAGTCTGGCAGGGCTTGTAGATACGCAGTATTTT. The rearrangement uses TRBV23-1 and TRBJ2-3; a weak D match, TRBD1 (5 bases). TRBV23-1 qualifies as an ORF whose function is uncertain. Trimming pared 4 bases from V and 5 bases from J, leaving 13 bases between. CDR3 length: 14 residues.

This clone appeared a few times. J is TRBJ2-3 and V is TRBV9; 7 bases line up with TRBD2. This CDR3 is built from 15 residues. V lost 0 bases, J lost 4 bases, and 5 bases stayed unmatched. CDR1 is SGDLS, CDR2 YYNGEE, per germline. CDR3 protein: CASSVVAGVADTQYF. In DNA, the CDR3 is TGTGCCAGCAGCGTAGTGGCGGGAGTCGCAGATACGCAGTATTTT.

This chain links TRBV5-4 with TRBJ1-1; D unresolved. V dropped 1 base and J dropped 10 bases, with 17 bases sitting between them. The CDR3 consists of 14 residues. CDR1 SGHNT and CDR2 YYREEE come from the germline V gene (reference sequence). CDR3: CASSLLPLEEVAFF. The CDR3 DNA follows: TGTGCCAGCAGCTTGTTGCCGTTGGAGGAGGTAGCTTTCTTT.

V usage is TRBV6-1 and J usage is TRBJ2-2, with D possibly TRBD2 on 6 matching bases. Germline-derived CDR1 and CDR2 are MNHNS and SASEGT. The CDR3 has 17 amino acids. Trimming left V 2 bases short and J 5 bases short, with 18 bases between. In DNA form, the CDR3 reads TGTGCCAGCAGTGAATCGATTGGGGGAGGTGGAACCGGGGAGCTGTTTTTT. Translation gives CASSESIGGGGTGELFF.

The genes are TRBV4-3 and TRBJ2-7; D perhaps matches TRBD1 (5 bases). Germline lookup yields CDR1 LGHNA and CDR2 YSLEER. Trimming took off 0 bases at V and 3 bases at J, with 12 bases between the two ends. The CDR3 is 15 residues long. This chain's CDR3 is CASSQDVSRDYEQYF. DNA of the CDR3: TGCGCCAGCAGCCAAGATGTGAGCAGGGACTACGAGCAGTACTTC.

The count of this clone is one. CDR3 in amino acids: CASSPGTAGDAYNEQFF. CDR3 nucleotides: TGTGCCAGCTCACCAGGAACAGCGGGAGATGCCTACAATGAGCAGTTCTTC. The V and J genes are TRBV18 and TRBJ2-1, with TRBD2 identical over 8 bases. The germline V gene has CDR1 KGHSH and CDR2 LQKENI. CDR3 size: 17 residues. V trimming: 2 bases; J trimming: 2 bases; junction bases outside the gene matches: 8.

This clone was observed a single time. This sequence joins TRBV11-2 and TRBJ2-1; 8 bases line up with TRBD1. There are 13 residues in the CDR3. CDR1 SGHAT and CDR2 FQNNGV come from the germline V gene. V shed 3 bases, J shed 7 bases, and the junction held 2 bases outside the gene matches. The CDR3 DNA reads as TGTGCCAGCAGCTTGGGGGACAGGAATGAGCAGTTCTTC. The encoded protein is CASSLGDRNEQFF.

This clone is a singleton in its sample. The V and J genes are TRBV9 and TRBJ1-2, with D tentatively TRBD1 (6 bases). Germline lookup yields CDR1 SGDLS and CDR2 YYNGEE. V was trimmed by 5 bases and J by 6 bases, leaving 17 bases between them. This CDR3 spans 14 amino acids. CDR3 protein: CASRGDTAVNGYTF. As DNA, the CDR3 is TGTGCCAGCAGAGGGGACACGGCGGTAAATGGCTACACCTTC.

This chain joins TRBV28 and TRBJ2-5; 11 bases are shared with TRBD2. The J segment lost 2 bases and the V segment lost 5 bases, leaving 7 bases of the junction unmatched. The germline CDR1 and CDR2 sequences are MDHEN and SYDVKM. This CDR3 region has 16 residues. The CDR3 bases are TGTGCCAGCAGTCCCATAGCGGGAGGGGAACAAGAGACCCAGTACTTC. It codes for CASSPIAGGEQETQYF.

The chain combines TRBV18 with TRBJ1-1; 8 bases line up with TRBD1. V dropped 2 bases and J dropped 0; count of bases not matched to a gene: 2. Germline V gene sequence: CDR1 KGHSH, CDR2 LQKENI. The CDR3 length is 15 residues. Written as DNA, the CDR3 is TGTGCCAGCTCACCAGGGGGACAGGTGAACACTGAAGCTTTCTTT. Protein sequence: CASSPGGQVNTEAFF.

The chain joins TRBV6-1 to TRBJ1-1; D remains ambiguous. This CDR3 region has 13 residues. V was cut by 4 bases and J by 0 bases, with 6 bases left in between. The V gene's germline CDR1 is MNHNS and CDR2 SASEGT. This chain's CDR3 is CASSVSVNTEAFF. DNA for the CDR3: TGTGCCAGCAGTGTCTCGGTGAACACTGAAGCTTTCTTT.

The chain uses TRBV11-2 and TRBJ2-3; 11 nucleotides align to TRBD2. There are 16 residues in the CDR3. CDR1 SGHAT and CDR2 FQNNGV come from the germline V gene. The V segment lost 5 bases and the J segment 0 bases; nucleotides outside the gene matches: 4. The CDR3 nucleotides read TGTGCCAGCAGCGCGGGACTAGCGGCTAGCACAGATACGCAGTATTTT. Residues: CASSAGLAASTDTQYF.

Comment on this clone: Sequence at one end of the junction differs from germline and may be a read error. The chain has TRBV19 and TRBJ2-1, with TRBD2 matching over 7 bases. The CDR3 extends over 14 amino acids. Germline V gene lookup returns CDR1 LNHDA and CDR2 SQIVND (reference sequence). The chain's CDR3 is CASRIAGNVNEQFF. The CDR3 nucleotides are TGTGCCAGTAGGATAGCGGGTAATGTCAATGAGCAGTTCTTC.

V usage is TRBV28 and J usage is TRBJ2-3; 7 nucleotides agree with TRBD1. The CDR3 contains 14 residues. The V gene end was trimmed by 5 bases and the J gene end by 3 bases; junction bases not matched to a gene: 5. The V gene's germline CDR1 is MDHEN and CDR2 SYDVKM. The CDR3 protein is CASSIQGRTDTQYF. CDR3 bases: TGTGCCAGCAGTATACAGGGGCGAACAGATACGCAGTATTTT. Drawing the rest from reference TRBV28 and TRBJ2-3, the complete variable domain is DVKVTQSSRYLVKRTGEKVFLECVQDMDHENMFWYRQDPGLGLRLIYFSYDVKMKEKGDIPEGYSVSREKKERFSLILESASTNQTSMYLCASSIQGRTDTQYFGPGTRLTVL.

The CDR3 spells CASWSALGGYTF. The DNA for the CDR3 is TGTGCCAGCTGGTCGGCGTTGGGCGGCTACACCTTC. This chain connects TRBV9 to TRBJ1-2, with no clear D. Trimming left V 7 bases short and J 8 bases short, with 15 bases between. Germline CDR1 is SGDLS and CDR2 is YYNGEE. The CDR3 sequence is 12 residues long.

The CDR3: CASSPARTDTQYF. CDR3 coding DNA: TGTGCCAGCTCACCGGCACGCACAGATACGCAGTATTTT. This chain joins TRBV18 and TRBJ2-3; D call uncertain. This CDR3 is built from 13 residues. Trimming took off 3 bases at V and 1 base at J, with 5 bases between the two ends. Germline V gene data show CDR1 as KGHSH and CDR2 as LQKENI.

This chain links TRBV16 with TRBJ2-2; unclear D gene. The CDR3 has 13 amino acids. Germline CDR1 KGHSY, CDR2 FQNENV. The ends were cut back, 4 bases at V and 5 bases at J, with 8 bases in the middle. The CDR3 sequence: CASSPTVTGELFF. DNA for the CDR3: TGTGCCAGCAGCCCTACCGTTACCGGGGAGCTGTTTTTT.

The V gene is TRBV5-1, the J gene TRBJ2-7; 8 bases fit TRBD2. This CDR3 comprises 13 residues. In germline, CDR1 is SGHRS, CDR2 YFSETQ. The trim removed 2 bases at V and 6 bases at J, leaving 4 bases unmatched. The DNA for the CDR3 is TGCGCCAGCAGCTTAGCGGGAGCTATCGAGCAGTACTTC. It yields the protein CASSLAGAIEQYF.

This sequence joins TRBV5-8 and TRBJ1-1, with D possibly TRBD1 on 5 matching bases. The CDR3 loop spans 13 amino acids. Germline values: CDR1 SGHTS, CDR2 YDEGEE. V gave up 4 bases and J gave up 7 bases, with 14 bases separating them. The chain's CDR3 is CASSRAGVVEAFF. DNA of the CDR3: TGTGCCAGCAGCCGCGCGGGGGTGGTTGAAGCTTTCTTT. Full variable domain (rest looked up from reference TRBV5-8 and TRBJ1-1): EAGVTQSPTHLIKTRGQQATLRCSPISGHTSVYWYQQALGLGLQFLLWYDEGEERNRGNFPPRFSGRQFPNYSSELNVNALELEDSALYLCASSRAGVVEAFFGQGTRLTVV.

The chain joins TRBV30 to TRBJ2-7, with 7 bases matching TRBD1. Unmatched junction bases numbered 3, after V lost 5 bases and J lost 5 bases. Per the germline V gene, CDR1 is GTSNPN and CDR2 is SVGIG (reference sequence). This CDR3 has 11 residues. CDR3 sequence: CAWDRAHEQYF. Written as DNA, the CDR3 is TGTGCCTGGGACAGGGCCCACGAGCAGTACTTC. Supplemented by reference TRBV30 and TRBJ2-7, the full variable domain reads SQTIHQWPATLVQPVGSPLSLECTVEGTSNPNLYWYRQAAGRGLQLLFYSVGIGQISSEVPQNLSASRPQDRQFILSSKKLLLSDSGFYLCAWDRAHEQYFGPGTRLTVT.

V gene TRBV6-1 combines with J gene TRBJ1-1; tentatively, D is TRBD1 (5 bases). Germline values: CDR1 MNHNS, CDR2 SASEGT. The CDR3 has 14 residues. V shed 4 bases and J shed 4 bases, with 13 bases lying between them. CDR3 sequence (DNA): TGTGCCAGCAGTGGAGAAGGGGTGAGCACTGAAGCTTTCTTT. Its protein product is CASSGEGVSTEAFF.

The V call is TRBV10-2, the J call TRBJ2-7; tentatively, D is TRBD2 (6 bases). The CDR3 totals 14 residues. Germline CDR1 and CDR2: WSHSY and SAAADI. Trimming shortened V by 1 base and J by 6 bases, and 13 bases separated the two germline ends. Here the CDR3 reads CASSEWVDSGEQYF. DNA for the CDR3: TGCGCCAGCAGTGAGTGGGTGGATAGCGGCGAGCAGTACTTC.

The CDR3 spells CASSLRKGVDTQYF. CDR3 bases: TGTGCCAGCAGTTTAAGGAAGGGAGTGGATACGCAGTATTTT. The chain employs TRBV28 and TRBJ2-3, with a weak D call TRBD2 (5 bases). V gave up 2 bases and J gave up 6 bases, with 12 bases separating them. The CDR3 is 14 residues long. The germline V gene encodes CDR1 MDHEN and CDR2 SYDVKM.

This chain uses TRBV7-2 with TRBJ2-1; 7 bases line up with TRBD1. Trimming cost V 5 bases and J 1 base; bases outside gene matches: 11. The CDR3 loop spans 17 amino acids. Germline assignment: CDR1 SGHTA and CDR2 FQGNSA. As DNA, the CDR3 is TGTGCCAGCAGCCGACAGAGGGGGCTAGGGTCCTACAATGAGCAGTTCTTC. Its translation is CASSRQRGLGSYNEQFF. Combining the CDR3 with reference TRBV7-2 and TRBJ2-1 gives the whole variable domain GAGVSQSPSNKVTEKGKDVELRCDPISGHTALYWYRQSLGQGLEFLIYFQGNSAPDKSGLPSDRFSAERTGGSVSTLTIQRTQQEDSAVYLCASSRQRGLGSYNEQFFGPGTRLTVL.

The V and J genes are TRBV15 and TRBJ1-1; no clear D. The CDR3 loop spans 16 amino acids. V was pared by 0 bases and J by 2 bases, with 13 bases between. The germline V gene encodes CDR1 LNHNV and CDR2 YYDKDF (reference sequence). The CDR3: CATSRDYTRVNTEAFF. In DNA, the CDR3 is TGTGCCACCAGCAGAGATTATACGCGGGTCAACACTGAAGCTTTCTTT.

The chain employs TRBV11-1 and TRBJ2-7, with 10 bases identical to TRBD2. Germline values: CDR1 SGHAT, CDR2 FQDESV (reference sequence). CDR3 length: 14 residues. V lost 5 bases, J lost 6 bases, and 7 bases stayed unmatched. CDR3 bases: TGTGCCAGCAGCGTTAGCGGGAGGCCCCGCGAGCAGTACTTC. Encoded protein: CASSVSGRPREQYF.